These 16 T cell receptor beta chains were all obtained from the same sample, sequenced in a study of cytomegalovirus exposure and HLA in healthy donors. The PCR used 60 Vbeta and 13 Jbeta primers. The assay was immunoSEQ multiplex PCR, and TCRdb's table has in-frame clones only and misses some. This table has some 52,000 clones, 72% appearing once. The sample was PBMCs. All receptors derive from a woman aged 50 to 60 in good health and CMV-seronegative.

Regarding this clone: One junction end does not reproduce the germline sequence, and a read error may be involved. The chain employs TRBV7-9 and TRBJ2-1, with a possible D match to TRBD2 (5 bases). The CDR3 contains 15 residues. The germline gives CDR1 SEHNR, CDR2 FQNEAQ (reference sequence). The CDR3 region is CASSLALGQNNEQFF. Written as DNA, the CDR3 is TGTGCCAGCAGCCTAGCTCTTGGTCAGAACAATGAGCAGTTCTTC. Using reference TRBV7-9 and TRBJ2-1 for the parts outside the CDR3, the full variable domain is DTGVSQNPRHKITKRGQNVTFRCDPISEHNRLYWYRQTLGQGPEFLTYFQNEAQLEKSRLLSDRFSAERPKGSFSTLEIQRTEQGDSAMYLCASSLALGQNNEQFFGPGTRLTVL.

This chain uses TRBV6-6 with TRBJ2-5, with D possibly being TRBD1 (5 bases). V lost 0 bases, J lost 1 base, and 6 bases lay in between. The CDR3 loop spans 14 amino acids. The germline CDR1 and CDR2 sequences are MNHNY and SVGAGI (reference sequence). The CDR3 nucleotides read TGTGCCAGCAGTTACTCGGGGCTCCAAGAGACCCAGTACTTC. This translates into CASSYSGLQETQYF.

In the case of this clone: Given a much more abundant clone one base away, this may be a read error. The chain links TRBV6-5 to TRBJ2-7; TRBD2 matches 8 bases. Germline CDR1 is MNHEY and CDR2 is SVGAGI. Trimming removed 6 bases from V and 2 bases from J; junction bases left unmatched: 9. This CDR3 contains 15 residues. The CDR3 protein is CASRKWAGGPYEQYF. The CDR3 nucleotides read TGTGCCAGCAGGAAATGGGCGGGGGGACCCTACGAGCAGTACTTC.

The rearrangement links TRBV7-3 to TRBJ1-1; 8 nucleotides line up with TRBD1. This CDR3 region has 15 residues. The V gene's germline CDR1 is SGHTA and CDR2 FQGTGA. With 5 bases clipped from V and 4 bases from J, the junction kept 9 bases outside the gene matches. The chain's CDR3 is CASSPIGQGGTEAFF. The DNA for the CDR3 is TGTGCCAGCAGCCCCATCGGACAGGGCGGCACTGAAGCTTTCTTT. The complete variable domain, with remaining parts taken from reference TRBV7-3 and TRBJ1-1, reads GAGVSQTPSNKVTEKGKYVELRCDPISGHTALYWYRQSLGQGPEFLIYFQGTGAADDSGLPNDRFFAVRPEGSVSTLKIQRTERGDSAVYLCASSPIGQGGTEAFFGQGTRLTVV.

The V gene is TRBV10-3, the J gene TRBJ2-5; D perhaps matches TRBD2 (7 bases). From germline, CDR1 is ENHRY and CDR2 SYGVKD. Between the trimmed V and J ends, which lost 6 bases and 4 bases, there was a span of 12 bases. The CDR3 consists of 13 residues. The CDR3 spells CAIRGGAGETQYF. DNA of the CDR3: TGTGCCATCAGAGGGGGGGCAGGAGAGACCCAGTACTTC.

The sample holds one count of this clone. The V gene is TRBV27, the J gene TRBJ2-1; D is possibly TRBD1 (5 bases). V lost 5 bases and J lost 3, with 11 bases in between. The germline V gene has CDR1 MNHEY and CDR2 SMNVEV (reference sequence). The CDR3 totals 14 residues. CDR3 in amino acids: CASSRRDSYNEQFF. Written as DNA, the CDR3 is TGTGCCAGCAGTCGCCGTGACAGCTACAATGAGCAGTTCTTC.

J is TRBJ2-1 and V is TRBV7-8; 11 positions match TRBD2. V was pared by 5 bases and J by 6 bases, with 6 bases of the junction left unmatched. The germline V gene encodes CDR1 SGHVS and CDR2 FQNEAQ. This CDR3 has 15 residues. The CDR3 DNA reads TGTGCCAGCAGCGCACTAGCGGGAGAAATCAATGAGCAGTTCTTC. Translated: CASSALAGEINEQFF.

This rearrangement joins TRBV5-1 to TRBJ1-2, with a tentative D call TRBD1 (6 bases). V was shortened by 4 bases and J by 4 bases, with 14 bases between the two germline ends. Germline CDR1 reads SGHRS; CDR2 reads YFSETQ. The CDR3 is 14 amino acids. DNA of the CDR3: TGCGCCAGCAGCAGGACCGGGACAACCTATGGCTACACCTTC. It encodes CASSRTGTTYGYTF.

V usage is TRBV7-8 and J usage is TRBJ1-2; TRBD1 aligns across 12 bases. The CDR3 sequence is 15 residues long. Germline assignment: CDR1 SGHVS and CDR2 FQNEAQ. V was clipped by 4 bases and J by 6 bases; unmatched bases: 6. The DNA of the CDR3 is TGTGCCAGCAGCTCGGGACAGGGGGCGCGAGATGGCTACACCTTC. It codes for CASSSGQGARDGYTF.

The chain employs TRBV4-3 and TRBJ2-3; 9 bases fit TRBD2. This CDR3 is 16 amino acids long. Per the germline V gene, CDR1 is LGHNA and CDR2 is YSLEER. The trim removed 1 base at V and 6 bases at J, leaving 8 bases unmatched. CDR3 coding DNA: TGCGCCAGCAGCCAAGTGGGCGGGGGGGCCGAGGATACGCAGTATTTT. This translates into CASSQVGGGAEDTQYF.

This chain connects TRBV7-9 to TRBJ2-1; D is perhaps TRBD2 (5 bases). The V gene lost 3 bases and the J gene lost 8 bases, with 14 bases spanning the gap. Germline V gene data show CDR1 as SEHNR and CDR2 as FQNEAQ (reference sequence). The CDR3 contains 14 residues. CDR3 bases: TGTGCCAGCAGCTTGATGACTATTGAGGATGAGCAGTTCTTC. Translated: CASSLMTIEDEQFF.

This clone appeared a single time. Written as DNA, the CDR3 is TGTGCCAGCAGCTTTGCTGGGACTAGCTTAATCGAGACCCAGTACTTC. Its protein is CASSFAGTSLIETQYF. The V and J genes are TRBV7-6 and TRBJ2-5; 9 nucleotides line up with TRBD2. Germline V gives CDR1 SGHVS, CDR2 FNYEAQ. The CDR3 spans 16 residues. J gave up 5 bases and V 3 bases, and 10 bases lay outside the gene matches.

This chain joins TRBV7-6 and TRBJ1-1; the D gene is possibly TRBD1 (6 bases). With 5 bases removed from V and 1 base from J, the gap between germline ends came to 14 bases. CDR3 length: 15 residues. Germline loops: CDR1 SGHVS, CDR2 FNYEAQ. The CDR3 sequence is CASSPLRGQNTEAFF. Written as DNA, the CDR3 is TGTGCCAGCAGCCCTTTGCGGGGGCAGAACACTGAAGCTTTCTTT.

In nucleotides, the CDR3 is TGTGCCAGCAGCCAACAGGGGGCGAACACTGAAGCTTTCTTT. Its protein product is CASSQQGANTEAFF. The chain recombines TRBV5-4 with TRBJ1-1; TRBD1 matches 9 bases. V lost 4 bases to trimming and J lost 1 base; unmatched junction nucleotides: 2. The CDR3 sequence is 14 residues long. Per germline, CDR1 SGHNT and CDR2 YYREEE (reference sequence).

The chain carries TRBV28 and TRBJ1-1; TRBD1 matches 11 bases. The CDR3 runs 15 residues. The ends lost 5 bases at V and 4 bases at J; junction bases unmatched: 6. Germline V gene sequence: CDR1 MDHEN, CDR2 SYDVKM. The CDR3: CASSTDRGRVTEAFF. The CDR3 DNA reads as TGTGCCAGCAGTACGGACAGGGGGCGGGTCACTGAAGCTTTCTTT.

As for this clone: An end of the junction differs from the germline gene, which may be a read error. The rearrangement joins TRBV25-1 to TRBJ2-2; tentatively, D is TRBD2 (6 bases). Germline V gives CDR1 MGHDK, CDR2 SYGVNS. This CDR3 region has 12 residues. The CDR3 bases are TGTGCCAGCAAGATGAACACCGGGGGGCTGTTTTTT. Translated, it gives CASKMNTGGLFF.